The 6 T cell receptor beta chains reported below all come from one sample, sequenced in a study of blood T cell repertoires in COVID-19. TCRdb's table, derived via immunoSEQ multiplex PCR, lists solely in-frame clones and lacks some. The profile shows 88,000 or so clones, roughly three quarters of them singletons. The source material was peripheral blood. Receptors were obtained from a human donor in a cohort sampled during active COVID-19.

CDR3 coding DNA: TGTGCCAGCAGTTTTGGGCAGTCGTCAGCAGGCTACACCTTC. Translated: CASSFGQSSAGYTF. The chain has TRBV6-5 and TRBJ1-2; D ambiguous. This CDR3 contains 14 residues. The V end was cut by 4 bases, the J end by 8 bases, with 17 bases between. In germline, CDR1 is MNHEY, CDR2 SVGAGI.

Only a few counts were recorded for this clone. J is TRBJ2-3 and V is TRBV4-3; TRBD1 matches at 8 bases. V was pared by 2 bases and J by 4 bases, with 11 bases of the junction left unmatched. Germline V gives CDR1 LGHNA, CDR2 YSLEER. CDR3 size: 17 residues. The CDR3 spells CASSQTRGQGWPDTQYF. DNA for the CDR3: TGCGCCAGCAGCCAAACCCGAGGACAGGGATGGCCAGATACGCAGTATTTT.

The chain recombines TRBV2 with TRBJ2-3; 10 positions agree with TRBD2. V lost 6 bases to trimming and J lost 6 bases; unmatched junction nucleotides: 6. This CDR3 has 14 residues. CDR1 and CDR2 from the germline V gene are SNHLY and FYNNEI. The CDR3 DNA follows: TGTGCCAGCAGGACCGGGACTAGCGTGGATACGCAGTATTTT. This encodes CASRTGTSVDTQYF.

J is TRBJ1-4 and V is TRBV18; 7 bases match TRBD1. CDR1 and CDR2 (germline): KGHSH, LQKENI. The junction had 6 bases not matched to a gene; V was cut back by 5 bases and J by 3 bases. The CDR3 extends over 15 amino acids. The CDR3 DNA reads as TGTGCCAGCTCAGACTCCGGGACAGCTAATGAAAAACTGTTTTTT. Encoded protein: CASSDSGTANEKLFF. Full variable domain (outside the CDR3, taken from reference TRBV18 and TRBJ1-4): NAGVMQNPRHLVRRRGQEARLRCSPMKGHSHVYWYRQLPEEGLKFMVYLQKENIIDESGMPKERFSAEFPKEGPSILRIQQVVRGDSAAYFCASSDSGTANEKLFFGSGTQLSVL.

The sample holds a few counts of this clone. The rearrangement joins TRBV5-4 to TRBJ1-6; 7 bases map to TRBD1. This CDR3 is built from 15 residues. Germline trimming cut 1 base from V and 5 bases from J; bases unmatched to any gene: 3. Germline assignment: CDR1 SGHNT and CDR2 YYREEE (reference sequence). DNA for the CDR3: TGTGCCAGCAGCTTGCCCGGGACAGATAATTCACCCCTCCACTTT. It specifies CASSLPGTDNSPLHF. Based on the CDR3 plus reference TRBV5-4 and TRBJ1-6, the full variable domain is ETGVTQSPTHLIKTRGQQVTLRCSSQSGHNTVSWYQQALGQGPQFIFQYYREEENGRGNFPPRFSGLQFPNYSSELNVNALELDDSALYLCASSLPGTDNSPLHFGNGTRLTVT.

The chain couples TRBV10-3 to TRBJ2-3; no reliable D call. Germline CDR1 is ENHRY and CDR2 is SYGVKD. The V end lost 0 bases, the J end lost 0 bases, and 10 bases lay between the germline ends. The CDR3 extends over 16 amino acids. The CDR3 DNA reads TGTGCCATCAGTGAGTCGAGTCGGTCCAGCACAGATACGCAGTATTTT. Protein sequence: CAISESSRSSTDTQYF.